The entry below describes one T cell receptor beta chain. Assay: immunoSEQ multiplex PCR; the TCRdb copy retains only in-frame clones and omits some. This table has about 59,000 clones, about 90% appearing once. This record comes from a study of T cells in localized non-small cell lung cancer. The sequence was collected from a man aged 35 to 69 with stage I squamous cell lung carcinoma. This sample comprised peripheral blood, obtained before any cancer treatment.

For the CDR3, the DNA is TGTGCCAGCAGCAAAGATGGAAGAGGGGACAATGAGCAGTTCTTC. The encoded protein is CASSKDGRGDNEQFF. J is TRBJ2-1 and V is TRBV21-1. TRBV21-1 is designated a pseudogene. CDR3 length: 15 residues.